This TCR beta chain was observed in a study of OX40 agonist ivuxolimab in advanced cancers. Context from the whole study: Ivuxolimab was an agonistic, fully human IgG2 monoclonal antibody directed against OX40 (CD134), a costimulatory receptor. The dose-escalation cohort was about 83% male with a mean age of about 58 years, ranging from roughly 20 to 80. Intravenous ivuxolimab was administered to patients every 2 weeks at six dose levels: 0.01, 0.1, 0.3, 1.5, 3 and 10 mg/kg. Partial responses were achieved by three dose-escalation patients, of whom one had hepatocellular carcinoma and two had cutaneous melanoma. Of the 50 to 55 patients in dose escalation, about 20 had hepatocellular carcinoma, some 15 had melanoma, 9 had renal cell carcinoma and 9 had head and neck cancer. The paper reports the monotherapy dose-escalation portion (N = 52 patients) of the phase I ivuxolimab trial. Prior anti-PD-1, anti-PD-L1 or anti-CTLA-4 therapy was permitted, and roughly two fifths of dose-escalation patients had received checkpoint inhibitors. The point of sequencing TCRbeta in the periphery was to test whether ivuxolimab changed TCR sequence diversity and drove clonal T-cell expansion. General findings and caveats noted by the study authors: Low levels of normalized T-cell clonal expansion were also shown by some nonresponding patients. After ivuxolimab, more expanded clones were found on average in CD8+ T cells than in CD4+ T cells. The antigen specificity of the peripheral T cells that underwent clonal expansion was not determined. Clonal expansion of both CD4+ and CD8+ blood T cells was observed from baseline to week 6 at doses 0.1 to 3.0 mg/kg. Partial responders in the 0.1-3.0 mg/kg groups had among the lowest normalized peripheral clonal expansion, especially among CD8+ T cells.

Genomic DNA was extracted from sorted cells for sequencing of the TCRbeta CDR3 region. The immunoSEQ Assay was used for sequencing of TCRbeta CDR3 regions. In TCRdb, the immuneACCESS table is reduced to in-frame sequences with V and J assigned. These tables do not hold every clone; where another copy was compared, an unresolved V gene accounts for under half, and the others remain unexplained. Recorded for this sample are around 83,000 clones; approximately 84% of them occurred a single time. Less than 9.5% of the sample is taken by the ten largest. Many counts were recorded for this clone. Its antigen has not been determined. No per-base quality is available; no much larger clone lies one base away. Patients with autoimmune disease history or receiving systemic immunosuppression were excluded from the trial. Peripheral blood for TCR sequencing was drawn from every dose cohort at baseline, at cycle 4 day 1 and at cycle 7 day 1. The samples were taken from a phase I, first-in-human, multicenter, open-label dose-escalation trial of ivuxolimab. Adults with locally advanced or metastatic head and neck squamous cell, hepatocellular, melanoma or renal cell carcinoma were enrolled in the trial. Before TCR sequencing, CD4+ T cells and CD8+ T cells were sorted from peripheral blood as separate populations.

Unmatched junction bases come to 5, with V trimmed by 5 bases and J by 1 base. The CDR3 measures 14 amino acids from cysteine to phenylalanine. CDR3 DNA is the only sequence kept; it has 42 bases, read in frame from the first base. The germline V gene yields SQVTM for CDR1 and ANQGSEA for CDR2. Source: CD4+ or CD8+ T cells sorted from blood, taken in a trial of the OX40 agonist ivuxolimab. Rearrangement joined TRBV29-1 to TRBJ1-5, with 7 junctional bases fitting TRBD1. The TCR sequence derives from an adult with an advanced solid tumor such as melanoma, head and neck, liver or kidney cancer. The DNA sequence is as follows: TGCAGCGTTAGGGGGCCAGGAAGCAATCAGCCCCAGCATTTT. This is translated as CSVRGPGSNQPQHF.